Listed here are 17 T cell receptor beta chains from one sample, sequenced in a study of early T cells in non-severe SARS-CoV-2 infection. TCRdb called the 5' RACE reads again in MiXCR, with one record for every CDR3 protein. The table lists around 39,000 distinct CDR3 sequences, about 7.4% of them singletons. Here the sequenced sample was whole blood, taken at baseline. All receptors derive from an adult who was a healthcare worker with PCR-confirmed SARS-CoV-2 infection or an uninfected control (not recorded which).

In its sample, this clonotype was seen many times. V usage is TRBV29-1 and J usage is TRBJ1-3; unclear D gene. V lost 4 bases, J lost 6 bases, and 13 bases lay in between. The germline CDR1 and CDR2 sequences are SQVTM and ANQGSEA. There are 13 residues in the CDR3. CDR3 coding DNA: TGCAGCGTTGGGGGAGGCAGCGAAAACACCATATATTTT. Its protein product is CSVGGGSENTIYF.

There are many counts of this clonotype. The CDR3 region is CASSVEEGFGFGYTF. The CDR3 DNA reads TGTGCCAGCAGCGTAGAGGAGGGGTTCGGTTTCGGCTACACCTTC. The rearrangement links TRBV9 to TRBJ1-2; the D gene is possibly TRBD1 (5 bases). This CDR3 spans 15 amino acids. Germline V CDR1 and CDR2: SGDLS, YYNGEE. V shed 0 bases and J shed 8 bases, with 17 bases lying between them.

In its sample, this clonotype was seen many times. The chain uses TRBV27 and TRBJ2-5, with 11 bases matching TRBD1. This CDR3 is 15 amino acids long. Germline CDR1 and CDR2: MNHEY and SMNVEV (reference sequence). Losses at the gene ends were 4 bases for V and 5 bases for J; bases not matched to a gene: 6. Written as DNA, the CDR3 is TGTGCCAGCAGTTCTCCCGGGACAGGGGGTGAGACCCAGTACTTC. Protein: CASSSPGTGGETQYF.

The chain carries TRBV5-1 and TRBJ2-5, with 7 bases matching TRBD2. There are 15 residues in the CDR3. Trimming at V came to 0 bases and at J to 1 base, leaving 3 bases not matched to a gene. Per the germline V gene, CDR1 is SGHRS and CDR2 is YFSETQ. The CDR3 DNA sequence: TGCGCCAGCAGCTTGGAACTAGCGTCCCAAGAGACCCAGTACTTC. This codes for CASSLELASQETQYF.

This clonotype occurred a few times. This chain connects TRBV24-1 to TRBJ2-4; D might be TRBD2 (5 bases). Germline assignment: CDR1 KGHDR and CDR2 SFDVKD. The CDR3 covers 13 residues. Trimming took off 3 bases at V and 10 bases at J, with 12 bases between the two ends. CDR3 nucleotide sequence: TGTGCCACCAGTGATGTCCCACTAGGGATTCAGTACTTC. Protein product: CATSDVPLGIQYF.

This clonotype showed up just a few times. This chain links TRBV20-1 with TRBJ2-3; D might be TRBD1 (5 bases). The CDR3 runs to 13 residues. CDR1 and CDR2 (germline): DFQATT, SNEGSKA (reference sequence). The germline V and J ends were trimmed by 1 base and 3 bases, with 8 bases remaining between them. The CDR3 region has the DNA TGCAGTGCTAGAGTCAGGGTGACAGATACGCAGTATTTT. It is translated as CSARVRVTDTQYF.

This clonotype was seen many times. The chain links TRBV7-8 to TRBJ2-7; maybe TRBD2 (6 bases). Germline CDR1 is SGHVS and CDR2 is FQNEAQ. Trimming left V 4 bases short and J 0 bases short, with 13 bases between. The CDR3 loop spans 15 amino acids. In DNA form, the CDR3 reads TGTGCCAGCAGCTCGCGGGATGGTAGCTCCTACGAGCAGTACTTC. Residues: CASSSRDGSSYEQYF. Combining the CDR3 with reference TRBV7-8 and TRBJ2-7 gives the whole variable domain GAGVSQSPRYKVAKRGQDVALRCDPISGHVSLFWYQQALGQGPEFLTYFQNEAQLDKSGLPSDRFFAERPEGSVSTLKIQRTQQEDSAVYLCASSSRDGSSYEQYFGPGTRLTVT.

The chain employs TRBV5-3 and TRBJ2-1, with 10 bases identical to TRBD2. TRBV5-3 is identified as an open reading frame with a role that is uncertain. The CDR3 is 19 amino acids. V was pared by 1 base and J by 2 bases, with 12 bases of the junction left unmatched. The CDR3 loop is CARSLRGLAGATTYNEQFF. The DNA of the CDR3 is TGTGCCAGAAGCTTGCGAGGGCTAGCGGGGGCTACCACCTACAATGAGCAGTTCTTC.

This clonotype was observed at least ten times. The V call is TRBV24-1, the J call TRBJ2-3, with a tentative D call TRBD2 (6 bases). This CDR3 has 16 residues. Trimming left V 0 bases short and J 4 bases short, with 13 bases between. Germline CDR1 reads KGHDR; CDR2 reads SFDVKD. In DNA form, the CDR3 reads TGTGCCACCAGTGATTTGGTCGGGGGTGGAGCAGATACGCAGTATTTT. Its translation: CATSDLVGGGADTQYF.

The genes are TRBV11-2 and TRBJ2-7; maybe TRBD1 (5 bases). CDR1 and CDR2 from the germline V gene are SGHAT and FQNNGV. The CDR3 length is 14 residues. V was trimmed by 5 bases and J by 6 bases, leaving 17 bases between them. CDR3 in DNA: TGTGCCAGCAGCCGCGACAGAATAAAATCCGAGCAGTACTTC. Its protein is CASSRDRIKSEQYF.

The chain carries TRBV6-1 and TRBJ2-5; D uncertain. V was cut by 0 bases and J by 7 bases, with 12 bases left in between. The CDR3 has 14 amino acids. CDR1 is MNHNS and CDR2 is SASEGT in the germline V gene. CDR3 amino acids: CASSEAVTAPTQYF. For the CDR3, the DNA is TGTGCCAGCAGTGAAGCTGTGACGGCCCCGACCCAGTACTTC.

The gene calls are TRBV5-1 and TRBJ2-1; D is undetermined. Germline values: CDR1 SGHRS, CDR2 YFSETQ. The germline V and J ends were trimmed by 1 base and 0 bases, with 5 bases remaining between them. The CDR3 loop spans 14 amino acids. The CDR3 loop is CASSLTPSYNEQFF. The CDR3 coding sequence is TGCGCCAGCAGCTTGACTCCCTCCTACAATGAGCAGTTCTTC.

This clonotype was counted at least ten times. The chain couples TRBV3-1 to TRBJ2-1; TRBD2 matches at 12 bases. The CDR3 sequence is 17 residues long. J gave up 6 bases and V 3 bases, and 9 bases lay outside the gene matches. Germline CDR1 reads LGHDT; CDR2 reads YNNKEL (reference sequence). The CDR3 DNA follows: TGTGCCAGCAGCCAGATGCGAACTAGCGGGGGGTCCAATGAGCAGTTCTTC. This translates into CASSQMRTSGGSNEQFF.

This clonotype was observed a handful of times. J is TRBJ2-3 and V is TRBV4-2; 14 nucleotides line up with TRBD2. The CDR3 is made up of 18 amino acids. CDR1 is LGHNA, CDR2 YNFKEQ, per germline. Trimming removed 1 base from V and 0 bases from J; junction bases left unmatched: 3. CDR3 amino acids: CASSQGLAGGPSTDTQYF. The CDR3 nucleotides are TGTGCCAGCAGCCAAGGACTAGCGGGGGGGCCAAGCACAGATACGCAGTATTTT.

This clonotype was seen ten or more times. The chain has TRBV5-1 and TRBJ2-1; TRBD1 matches 7 bases. The CDR3 covers 15 residues. Trimming at V came to 3 bases and at J to 3 bases, leaving 6 bases not matched to a gene. CDR1 SGHRS and CDR2 YFSETQ come from the germline V gene. The CDR3 loop is CASSYRTGSYNEQFF. The CDR3 DNA is TGCGCCAGCAGCTACCGGACAGGCAGCTACAATGAGCAGTTCTTC.

This clonotype was seen ten or more times. This rearrangement joins TRBV19 to TRBJ2-7; maybe TRBD2 (6 bases). V shed 3 bases and J shed 0 bases, with 9 bases lying between them. Germline CDR1 reads LNHDA; CDR2 reads SQIVND (reference sequence). The CDR3 has 14 amino acids. DNA for the CDR3: TGTGCCAGTAGTATGTACGGGAGCTCCTACGAGCAGTACTTC. Translation gives CASSMYGSSYEQYF.

A few counts support this clonotype. V usage is TRBV6-5 and J usage is TRBJ1-2; 7 bases line up with TRBD1. The V gene's germline CDR1 is MNHEY and CDR2 SVGAGI. The CDR3 is made up of 17 amino acids. With 2 bases clipped from V and 6 bases from J, the junction kept 15 bases outside the gene matches. CDR3 amino acids: CASSYDTVPGGPNGYTF. CDR3 nucleotides: TGTGCCAGCAGTTACGACACCGTCCCAGGGGGTCCTAATGGCTACACCTTC.